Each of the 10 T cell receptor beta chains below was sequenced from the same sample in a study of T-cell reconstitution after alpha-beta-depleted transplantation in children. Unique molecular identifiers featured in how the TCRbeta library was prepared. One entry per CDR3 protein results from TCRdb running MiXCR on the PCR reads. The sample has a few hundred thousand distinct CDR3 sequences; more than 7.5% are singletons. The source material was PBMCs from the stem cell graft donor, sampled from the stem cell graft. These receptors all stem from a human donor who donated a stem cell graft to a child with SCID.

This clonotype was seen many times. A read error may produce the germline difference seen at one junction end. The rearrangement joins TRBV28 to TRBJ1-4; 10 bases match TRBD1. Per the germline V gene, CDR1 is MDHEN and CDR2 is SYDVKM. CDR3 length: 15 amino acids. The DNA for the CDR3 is TGTGCCAGCAGTCAGCCGGGACAGGGGAATGGAAAACTGTTTTTT. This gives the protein CASSQPGQGNGKLFF.

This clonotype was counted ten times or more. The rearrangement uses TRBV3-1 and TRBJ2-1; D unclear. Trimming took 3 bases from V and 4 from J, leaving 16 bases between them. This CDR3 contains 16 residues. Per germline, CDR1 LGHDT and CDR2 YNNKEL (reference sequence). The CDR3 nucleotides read TGTGCCAGCAGCCAGTTCCAAGGCTTCGAGTACAATGAGCAGTTCTTC. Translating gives CASSQFQGFEYNEQFF.

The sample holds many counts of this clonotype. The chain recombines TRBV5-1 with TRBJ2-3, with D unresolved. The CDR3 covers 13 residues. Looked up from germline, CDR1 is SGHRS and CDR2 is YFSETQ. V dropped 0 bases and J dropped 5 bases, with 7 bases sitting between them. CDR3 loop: CASSLGYGDTQYF. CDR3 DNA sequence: TGCGCCAGCAGCTTGGGGTACGGAGATACGCAGTATTTT.

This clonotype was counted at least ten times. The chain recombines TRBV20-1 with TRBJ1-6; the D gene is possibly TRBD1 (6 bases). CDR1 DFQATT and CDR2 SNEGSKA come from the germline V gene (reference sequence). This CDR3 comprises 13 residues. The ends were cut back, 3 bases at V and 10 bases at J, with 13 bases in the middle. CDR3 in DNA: TGCAGTGCTAGGGGGGCAGCAGGGTCACCCCTCCACTTT. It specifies CSARGAAGSPLHF.

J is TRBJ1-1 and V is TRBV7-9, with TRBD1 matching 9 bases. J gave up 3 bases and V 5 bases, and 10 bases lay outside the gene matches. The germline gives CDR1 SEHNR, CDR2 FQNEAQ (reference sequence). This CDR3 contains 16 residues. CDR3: CASSASTGGGYTEAFF. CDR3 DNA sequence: TGTGCCAGCAGCGCCTCCACAGGGGGCGGGTACACTGAAGCTTTCTTT. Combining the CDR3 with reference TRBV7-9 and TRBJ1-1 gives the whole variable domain DTGVSQNPRHKITKRGQNVTFRCDPISEHNRLYWYRQTLGQGPEFLTYFQNEAQLEKSRLLSDRFSAERPKGSFSTLEIQRTEQGDSAMYLCASSASTGGGYTEAFFGQGTRLTVV.

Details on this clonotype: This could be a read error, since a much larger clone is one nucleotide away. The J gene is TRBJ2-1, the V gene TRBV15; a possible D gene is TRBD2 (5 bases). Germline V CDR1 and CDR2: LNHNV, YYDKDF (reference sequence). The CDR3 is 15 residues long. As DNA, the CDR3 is TGTGCCACCAGCAGAAGGGAGAAACTCTTCAATGCGCAGTTCTTC. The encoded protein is CATSRREKLFNAQFF. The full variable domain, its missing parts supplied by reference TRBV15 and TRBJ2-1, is DAMVIQNPRYQVTQFGKPVTLSCSQTLNHNVMYWYQQKSSQAPKLLFHYYDKDFNNEADTPDNFQSRRPNTSFCFLDIRSPGLGDTAMYLCATSRREKLFNAQFFGPGTRLTVL.

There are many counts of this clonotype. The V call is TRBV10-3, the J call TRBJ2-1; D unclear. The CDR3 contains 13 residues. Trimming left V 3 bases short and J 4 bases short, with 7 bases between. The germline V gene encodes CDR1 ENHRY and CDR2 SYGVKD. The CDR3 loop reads CAISEAGYNEQFF. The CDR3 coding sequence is TGTGCCATCAGTGAAGCTGGGTACAATGAGCAGTTCTTC.

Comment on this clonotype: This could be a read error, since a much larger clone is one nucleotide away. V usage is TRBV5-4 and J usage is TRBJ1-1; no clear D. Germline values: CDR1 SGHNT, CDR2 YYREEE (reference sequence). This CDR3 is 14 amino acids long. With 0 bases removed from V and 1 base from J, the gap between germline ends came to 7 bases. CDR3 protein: CASSLEPPNTEAFF. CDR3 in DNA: TGTGCCAGCAGCTTGGAACCGCCGAACACTGAAGCTTTCTTT.

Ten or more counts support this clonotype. The CDR3 sequence is CASSWGLAGASYNEQFF. The CDR3 nucleotides read TGCGCCAGCAGCTGGGGACTAGCGGGGGCCTCCTACAATGAGCAGTTCTTC. The rearrangement links TRBV5-1 to TRBJ2-1; TRBD2 matches 14 bases. V lost 3 bases, J lost 0 bases, and 2 bases stayed unmatched. Per the germline V gene, CDR1 is SGHRS and CDR2 is YFSETQ. The CDR3 spans 17 residues.

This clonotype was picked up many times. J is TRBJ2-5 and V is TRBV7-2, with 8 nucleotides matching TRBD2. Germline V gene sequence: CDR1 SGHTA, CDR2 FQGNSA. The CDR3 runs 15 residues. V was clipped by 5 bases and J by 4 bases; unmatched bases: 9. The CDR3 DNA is TGTGCCAGCAGCCATCAAGCGGGAGAGGGAGAGACCCAGTACTTC. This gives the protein CASSHQAGEGETQYF.